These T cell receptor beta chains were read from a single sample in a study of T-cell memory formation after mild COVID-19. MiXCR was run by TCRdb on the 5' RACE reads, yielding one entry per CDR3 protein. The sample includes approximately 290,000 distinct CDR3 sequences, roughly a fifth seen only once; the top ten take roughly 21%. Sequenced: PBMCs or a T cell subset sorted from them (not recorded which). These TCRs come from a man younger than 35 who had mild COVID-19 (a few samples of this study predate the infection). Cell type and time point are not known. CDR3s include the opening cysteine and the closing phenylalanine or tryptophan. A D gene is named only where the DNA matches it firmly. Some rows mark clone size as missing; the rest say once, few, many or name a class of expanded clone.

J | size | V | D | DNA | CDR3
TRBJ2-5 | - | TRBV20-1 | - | TGCAGTGCCACCCCCCAGGTTCAAGAGACCCAGTACTTC | CSATPQVQETQYF
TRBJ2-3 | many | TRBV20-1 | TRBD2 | TGCAGTGCCCCCACGGCTAGCGGGGGCGGCGATACGCAGTATTTT | CSAPTASGGGDTQYF
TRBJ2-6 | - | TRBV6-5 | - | TGTGCCAGCAGTTACGCACCCTCTGGGGCCAACGTCCTGACTTTC | CASSYAPSGANVLTF
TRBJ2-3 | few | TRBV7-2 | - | TGTGCCAGCAGCCCTGGGTTCGGAGATACGCAGTATTTT | CASSPGFGDTQYF
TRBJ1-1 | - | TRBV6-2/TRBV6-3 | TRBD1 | TGTGCCAGCAGTTACTCGTGGACAGGGAGTAAGAACACTGAAGCTTTCTTT | CASSYSWTGSKNTEAFF
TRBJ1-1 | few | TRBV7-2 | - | TGTGCCAGCAGCCTCGGGGTCGTTGGCCCTGAAGCTTTCTTT | CASSLGVVGPEAFF
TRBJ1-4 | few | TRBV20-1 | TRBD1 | TGCAGTGCCCTGGGGCCACAGGGGATGAGTGAAAAACTGTTTTTT | CSALGPQGMSEKLFF
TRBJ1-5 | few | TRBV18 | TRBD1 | TGTGCCAGCTCTGAACAGGGGGGTAGCAATCAGCCCCAGCATTTT | CASSEQGGSNQPQHF
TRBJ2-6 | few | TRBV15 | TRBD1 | TGTGCCACCACACCGCAGGGGGCAGCAGGGGCCAACGTCCTGACTTTC | CATTPQGAAGANVLTF
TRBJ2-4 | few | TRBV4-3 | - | TGCGCCAGCAGCCAAGCGGGCGAAGACATTCAGTACTTC | CASSQAGEDIQYF
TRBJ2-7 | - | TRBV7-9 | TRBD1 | TGTGCCAGCAGCTTATCCGGACAGGGTATGGACGAGCAGTACTTC | CASSLSGQGMDEQYF
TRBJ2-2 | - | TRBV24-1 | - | TGTGCCACCAGCGCAGGGGCCGGGGAGCTGTTTTTT | CATSAGAGELFF
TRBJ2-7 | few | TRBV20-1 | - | TGCAGTGCTAGTTCGAGATACGAGCAGTACTTC | CSASSRYEQYF
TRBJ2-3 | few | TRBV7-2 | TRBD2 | TGTGCCAGCAGTATCGCCTTTCGGACTAGCGGGAGCACAGATACGCAGTATTTT | CASSIAFRTSGSTDTQYF
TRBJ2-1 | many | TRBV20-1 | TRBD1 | TGCAGTGCCAGAGGACAGGGGGTACGGAATGAGCAGTTCTTC | CSARGQGVRNEQFF
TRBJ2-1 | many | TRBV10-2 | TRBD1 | TGCGCCAGCAGGGACAGGGGGTCCTACAATGAGCAGTTCTTC | CASRDRGSYNEQFF
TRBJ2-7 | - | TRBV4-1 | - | TGCGCCAGCAGCCAAGCGAGTATAACCTACGAGCAGTACTTC | CASSQASITYEQYF
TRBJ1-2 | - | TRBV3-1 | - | TGTGCCAGCAGCCAAAATTACGAGGAGAGCGGCTACACCTTC | CASSQNYEESGYTF
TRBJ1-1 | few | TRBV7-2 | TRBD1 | TGTGCCAGCAGCTTAGCGACAGGGGGCGTCCCTGAAGCTTTCTTT | CASSLATGGVPEAFF
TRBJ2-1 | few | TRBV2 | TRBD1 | TGTGCCAGCGTACCGGACAGGGACAATGAGCAGTTCTTC | CASVPDRDNEQFF
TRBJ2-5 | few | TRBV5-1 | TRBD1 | TGCGCCACCGGACAGGGGGCCGTAGAGACCCAGTACTTC | CATGQGAVETQYF
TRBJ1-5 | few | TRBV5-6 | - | TGTGCCAGCAGCTTCTTCTATAGCAATCAGCCCCAGCATTTT | CASSFFYSNQPQHF
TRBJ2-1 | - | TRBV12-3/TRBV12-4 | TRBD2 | TGTGCCAGCAGGCAGCCGGGACTATTGAACAATGAGCAGTTCTTC | CASRQPGLLNNEQFF
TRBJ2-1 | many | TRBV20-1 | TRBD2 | TGCAGTGTTCTTAGCGGGGGGGCCTACAATGAGCAGTTCTTC | CSVLSGGAYNEQFF
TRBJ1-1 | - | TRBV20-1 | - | TGCAGTGCTAACCCCGGGATTAACACTGAAGCTTTCTTT | CSANPGINTEAFF
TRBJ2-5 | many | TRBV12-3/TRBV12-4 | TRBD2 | TGTGCCACGGGACTAGTGCCAGAGACCCAGTACTTC | CATGLVPETQYF
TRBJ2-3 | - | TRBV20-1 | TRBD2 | TGCAGTGCTAGGGTTATTTTAGCGGGGGCCCATCGAGTTCGTACGCAGTATTTT | CSARVILAGAHRVRTQYF
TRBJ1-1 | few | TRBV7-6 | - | TGTGCCAGCAGCTTAACCGGGGCCACTGAAGCTTTCTTT | CASSLTGATEAFF
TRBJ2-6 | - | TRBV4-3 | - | TGCGCCAGCAGCCAAGGTGGGATTCTTCCCGGCGTCCTGACTTTC | CASSQGGILPGVLTF
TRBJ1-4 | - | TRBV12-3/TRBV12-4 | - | TGTGCCAGCAGCTTCCCCAGGGGTCCTAATGAAAAACTGTTTTTT | CASSFPRGPNEKLFF
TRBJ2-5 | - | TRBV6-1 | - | TGTGCCAGCAGTGACTGGACGGAACAAGAGACCCAGTACTTC | CASSDWTEQETQYF
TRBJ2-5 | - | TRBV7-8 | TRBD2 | TGTGCCAGCGATATTAGCGGGGGGGCAGGGGAGACCCAGTACTTC | CASDISGGAGETQYF
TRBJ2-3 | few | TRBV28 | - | TGTGCCAGCAGTTTCCCAGTCTCTAGCACAGATACGCAGTATTTT | CASSFPVSSTDTQYF
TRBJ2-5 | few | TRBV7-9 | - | TGTGCCAGCAGCCCCCATACTGACGTGGAGACCCAGTACTTC | CASSPHTDVETQYF
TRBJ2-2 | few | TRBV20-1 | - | TGCAGTGCTAGACCCCTAGATCAGGCCGGGGAGCTGTTTTTT | CSARPLDQAGELFF
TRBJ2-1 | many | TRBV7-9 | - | TGTGCCAGCAGCCTTTCAGGGGGGGTGGATGAGCAGTTCTTC | CASSLSGGVDEQFF
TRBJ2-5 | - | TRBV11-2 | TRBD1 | TGTGCCAGCAGCTTACTGGGACAGGGGCGCTGGAGGTTGGAGACCCAGTACTTC | CASSLLGQGRWRLETQYF
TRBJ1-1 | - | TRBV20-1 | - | TGCAGTGCTAGAGATGGGGCTGACACTGAAGCTTTCTTT | CSARDGADTEAFF
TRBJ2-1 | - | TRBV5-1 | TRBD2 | TGCGCCAGCAGCTGGGGACTAGCGGGGACCAATGAGCAGTTCTTC | CASSWGLAGTNEQFF
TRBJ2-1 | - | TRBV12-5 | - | TGTGCTAGTGCACACCCTAAGGGGGAGCAGTTCTTC | CASAHPKGEQFF